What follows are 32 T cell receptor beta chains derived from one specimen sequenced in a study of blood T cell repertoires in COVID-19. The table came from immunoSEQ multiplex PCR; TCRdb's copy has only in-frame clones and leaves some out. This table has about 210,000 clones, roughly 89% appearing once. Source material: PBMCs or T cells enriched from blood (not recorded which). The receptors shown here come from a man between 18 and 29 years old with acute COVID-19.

In DNA, the CDR3 is TGTGCCAGCAGCCAGGAAATAGCGGGAGCGAGCACAGATACGCAGTATTTT. This gives the protein CASSQEIAGASTDTQYF. This chain uses TRBV4-2 with TRBJ2-3; 9 bases are a match to TRBD2. Germline V gene sequence: CDR1 LGHNA, CDR2 YNFKEQ. The CDR3 length is 17 residues. The V gene end was trimmed by 3 bases and the J gene end by 0 bases; junction bases not matched to a gene: 7.

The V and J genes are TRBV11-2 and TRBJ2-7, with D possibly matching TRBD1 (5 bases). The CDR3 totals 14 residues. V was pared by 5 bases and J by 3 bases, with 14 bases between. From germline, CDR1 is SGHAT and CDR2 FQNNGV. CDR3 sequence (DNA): TGTGCCAGCAGCAGGGGTCTCGGTGGCTACGAGCAGTACTTC. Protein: CASSRGLGGYEQYF.

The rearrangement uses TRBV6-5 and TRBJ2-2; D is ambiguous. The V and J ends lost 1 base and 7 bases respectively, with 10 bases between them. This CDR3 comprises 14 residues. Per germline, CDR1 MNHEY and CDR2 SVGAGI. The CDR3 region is CASSYYSTVGELFF. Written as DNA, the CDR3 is TGTGCCAGCAGTTACTACTCTACGGTCGGGGAGCTGTTTTTT.

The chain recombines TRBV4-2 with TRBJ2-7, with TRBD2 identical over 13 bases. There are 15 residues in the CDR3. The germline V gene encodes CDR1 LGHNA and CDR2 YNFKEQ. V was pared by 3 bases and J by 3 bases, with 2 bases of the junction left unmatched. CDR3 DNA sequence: TGTGCCAGCAGCCAGGGGACTAGCGGGGTCTACGAGCAGTACTTC. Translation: CASSQGTSGVYEQYF.

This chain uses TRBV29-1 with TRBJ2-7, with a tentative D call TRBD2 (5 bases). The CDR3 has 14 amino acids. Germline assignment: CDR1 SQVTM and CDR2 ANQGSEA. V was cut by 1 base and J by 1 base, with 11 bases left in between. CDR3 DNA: TGCAGCGTTGAAGGATCCGGGGAATCCTACGAGCAGTACTTC. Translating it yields CSVEGSGESYEQYF.

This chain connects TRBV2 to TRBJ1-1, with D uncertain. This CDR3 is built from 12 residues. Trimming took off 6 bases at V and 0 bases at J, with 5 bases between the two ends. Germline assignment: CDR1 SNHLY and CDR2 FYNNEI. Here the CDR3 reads CASSQLNTEAFF. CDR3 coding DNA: TGTGCCAGCAGCCAGTTGAACACTGAAGCTTTCTTT.

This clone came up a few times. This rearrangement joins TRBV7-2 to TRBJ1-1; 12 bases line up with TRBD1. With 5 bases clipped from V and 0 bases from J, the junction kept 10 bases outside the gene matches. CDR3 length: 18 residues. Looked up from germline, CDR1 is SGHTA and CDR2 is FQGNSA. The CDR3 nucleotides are TGTGCCAGCAGCGGAACCGGGACAGGGGGCGCGTTGAACACTGAAGCTTTCTTT. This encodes CASSGTGTGGALNTEAFF.

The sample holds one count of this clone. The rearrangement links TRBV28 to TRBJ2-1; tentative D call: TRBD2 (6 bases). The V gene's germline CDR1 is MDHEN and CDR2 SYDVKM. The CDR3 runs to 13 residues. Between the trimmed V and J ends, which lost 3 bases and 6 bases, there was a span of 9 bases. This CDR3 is CASSLQGGNEQFF. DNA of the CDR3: TGTGCCAGCAGTTTGCAGGGAGGCAATGAGCAGTTCTTC. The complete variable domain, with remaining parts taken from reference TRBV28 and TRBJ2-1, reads DVKVTQSSRYLVKRTGEKVFLECVQDMDHENMFWYRQDPGLGLRLIYFSYDVKMKEKGDIPEGYSVSREKKERFSLILESASTNQTSMYLCASSLQGGNEQFFGPGTRLTVL.

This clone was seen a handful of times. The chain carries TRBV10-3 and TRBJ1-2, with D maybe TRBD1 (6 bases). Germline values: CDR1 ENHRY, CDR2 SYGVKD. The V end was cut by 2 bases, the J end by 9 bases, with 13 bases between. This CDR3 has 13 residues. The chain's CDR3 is CAISEPRTASYTF. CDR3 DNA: TGTGCCATCAGTGAGCCCAGGACAGCCAGCTACACCTTC.

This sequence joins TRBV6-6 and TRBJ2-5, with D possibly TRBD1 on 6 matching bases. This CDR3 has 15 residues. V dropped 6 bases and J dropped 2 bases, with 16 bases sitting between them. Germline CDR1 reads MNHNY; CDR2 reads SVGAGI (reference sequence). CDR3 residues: CASSRTGTHQETQYF. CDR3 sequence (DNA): TGTGCCAGCAGCCGTACCGGGACACATCAAGAGACCCAGTACTTC.

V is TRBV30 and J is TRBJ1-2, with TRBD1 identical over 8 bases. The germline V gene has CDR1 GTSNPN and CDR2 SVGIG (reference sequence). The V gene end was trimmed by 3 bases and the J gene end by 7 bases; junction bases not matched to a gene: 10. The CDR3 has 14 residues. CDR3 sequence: CAWSRPRGRTGYTF. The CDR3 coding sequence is TGTGCCTGGAGCCGTCCCAGGGGGCGCACTGGCTACACCTTC. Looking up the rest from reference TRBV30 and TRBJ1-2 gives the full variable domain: SQTIHQWPATLVQPVGSPLSLECTVEGTSNPNLYWYRQAAGRGLQLLFYSVGIGQISSEVPQNLSASRPQDRQFILSSKKLLLSDSGFYLCAWSRPRGRTGYTFGSGTRLTVV.

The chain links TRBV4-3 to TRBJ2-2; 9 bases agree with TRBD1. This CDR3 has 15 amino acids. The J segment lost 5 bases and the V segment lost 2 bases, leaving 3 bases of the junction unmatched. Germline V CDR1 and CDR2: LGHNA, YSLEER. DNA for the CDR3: TGCGCCAGCAGCCAACGGACAGGGGAAACCGGGGAGCTGTTTTTT. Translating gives CASSQRTGETGELFF.

CDR3 protein: CSVELRGGRGEQYF. Here the CDR3 DNA reads TGCAGCGTTGAGTTGAGGGGGGGACGGGGCGAGCAGTACTTC. The V call is TRBV29-1, the J call TRBJ2-7; TRBD2 might be the D (7 bases). Germline V CDR1 and CDR2: SQVTM, ANQGSEA. Trimming left V 3 bases short and J 6 bases short, with 18 bases between. The CDR3 is 14 amino acids.

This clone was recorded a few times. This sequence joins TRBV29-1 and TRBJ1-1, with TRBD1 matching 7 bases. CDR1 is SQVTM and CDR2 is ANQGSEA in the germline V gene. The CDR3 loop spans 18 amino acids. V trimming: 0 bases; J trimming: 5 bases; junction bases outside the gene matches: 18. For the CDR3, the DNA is TGCAGCGTTGAAGATGCAGGGGGTTTCCTTAGTGGGGCGACTGAAGCTTTCTTT. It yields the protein CSVEDAGGFLSGATEAFF.

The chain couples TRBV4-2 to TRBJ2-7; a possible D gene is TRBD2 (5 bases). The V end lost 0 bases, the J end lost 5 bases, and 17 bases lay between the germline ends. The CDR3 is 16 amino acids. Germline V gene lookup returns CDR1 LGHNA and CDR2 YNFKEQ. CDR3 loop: CASSQESGIPGHEQYF. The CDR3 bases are TGTGCCAGCAGCCAAGAATCCGGGATCCCAGGCCACGAGCAGTACTTC.

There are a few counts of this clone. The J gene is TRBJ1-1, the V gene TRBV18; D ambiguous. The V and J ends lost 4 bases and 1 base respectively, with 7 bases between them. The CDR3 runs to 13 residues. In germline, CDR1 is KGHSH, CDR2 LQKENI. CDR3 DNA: TGTGCCAGCTCACACGGGGAGAACACTGAAGCTTTCTTT. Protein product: CASSHGENTEAFF.

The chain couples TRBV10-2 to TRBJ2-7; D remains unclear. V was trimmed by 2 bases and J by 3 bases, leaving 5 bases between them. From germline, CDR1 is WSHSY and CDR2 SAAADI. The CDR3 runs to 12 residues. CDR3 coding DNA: TGCGCCAGCAGTGAGCTAGACTACGAGCAGTACTTC. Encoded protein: CASSELDYEQYF.

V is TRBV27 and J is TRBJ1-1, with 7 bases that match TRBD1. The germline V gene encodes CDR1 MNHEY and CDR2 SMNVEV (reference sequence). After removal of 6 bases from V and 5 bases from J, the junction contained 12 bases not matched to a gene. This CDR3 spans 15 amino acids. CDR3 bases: TGTGCCAGCAGCCCGACAGGGACGGTACGAACTGAAGCTTTCTTT. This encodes CASSPTGTVRTEAFF.

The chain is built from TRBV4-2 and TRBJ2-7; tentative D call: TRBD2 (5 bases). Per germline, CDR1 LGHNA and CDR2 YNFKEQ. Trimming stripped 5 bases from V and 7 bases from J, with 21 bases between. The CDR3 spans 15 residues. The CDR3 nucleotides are TGTGCCAGCAGCTCCTTTAGGGCCGTACCGGGGGAGCAGTACTTC. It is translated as CASSSFRAVPGEQYF.

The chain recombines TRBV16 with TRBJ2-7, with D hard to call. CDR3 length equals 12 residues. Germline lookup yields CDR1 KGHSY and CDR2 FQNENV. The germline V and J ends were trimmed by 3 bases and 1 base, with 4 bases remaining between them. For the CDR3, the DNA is TGTGCCAGCAGCCAGGAGTCCTACGAGCAGTACTTC. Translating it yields CASSQESYEQYF.

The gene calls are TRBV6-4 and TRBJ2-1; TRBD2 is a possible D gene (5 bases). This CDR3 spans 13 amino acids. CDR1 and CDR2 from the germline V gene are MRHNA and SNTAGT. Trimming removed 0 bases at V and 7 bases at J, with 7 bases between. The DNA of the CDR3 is TGTGCCAGCAGTGACTCCGAGCGGAATGAGCAGTTCTTC. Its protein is CASSDSERNEQFF.

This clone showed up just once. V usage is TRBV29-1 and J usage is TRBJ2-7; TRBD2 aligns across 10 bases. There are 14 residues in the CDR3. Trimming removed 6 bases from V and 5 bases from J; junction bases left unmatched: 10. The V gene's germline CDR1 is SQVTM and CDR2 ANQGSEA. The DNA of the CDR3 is TGCAGCGTCCTGATAGCGGGAGGTGGCAACGAGCAGTACTTC. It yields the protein CSVLIAGGGNEQYF.

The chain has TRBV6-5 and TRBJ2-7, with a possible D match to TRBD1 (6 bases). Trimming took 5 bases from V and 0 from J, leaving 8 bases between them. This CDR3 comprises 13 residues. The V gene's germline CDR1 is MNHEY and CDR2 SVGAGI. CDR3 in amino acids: CASSPGHSYEQYF. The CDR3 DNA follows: TGTGCCAGCAGTCCGGGACACTCCTACGAGCAGTACTTC.

The CDR3 DNA follows: TGTGCAAGTCGCTTAGCGCGGTTCCTAGCGGGATGCGAAGAGACCCAGTACTTC. Translated: CASRLARFLAGCEETQYF. This chain joins TRBV12-2 and TRBJ2-5; the table's D call of TRBD2 was not tested on the DNA. TRBV12-2 is recorded as a pseudogene. The CDR3 spans 18 residues.

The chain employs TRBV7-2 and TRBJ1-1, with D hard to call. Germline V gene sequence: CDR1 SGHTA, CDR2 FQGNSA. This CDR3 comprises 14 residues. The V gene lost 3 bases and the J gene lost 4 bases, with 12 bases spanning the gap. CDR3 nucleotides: TGTGCCAGCAGCTTCGGAGGCCGAGGCACTGAAGCTTTCTTT. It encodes CASSFGGRGTEAFF. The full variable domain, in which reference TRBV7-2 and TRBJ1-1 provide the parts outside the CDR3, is GAGVSQSPSNKVTEKGKDVELRCDPISGHTALYWYRQSLGQGLEFLIYFQGNSAPDKSGLPSDRFSAERTGGSVSTLTIQRTQQEDSAVYLCASSFGGRGTEAFFGQGTRLTVV.

CDR3 bases: TGTGCCTCCGGACAGGGGGATAAAAATCAGCCCCAGCATTTT. Its translation: CASGQGDKNQPQHF. V gene TRBV6-5 combines with J gene TRBJ1-5; 10 nucleotides line up with TRBD1. In germline, CDR1 is MNHEY, CDR2 SVGAGI. There are 14 residues in the CDR3. V lost 11 bases, J lost 4 bases, and 8 bases stayed unmatched.

Written as DNA, the CDR3 is TGTGCCACCAGTGCCTCGGGACAGGACTTTAGCAATCAGCCCCAGCATTTT. This encodes CATSASGQDFSNQPQHF. This rearrangement joins TRBV24-1 to TRBJ1-5, with TRBD1 matching 8 bases. The germline V gene encodes CDR1 KGHDR and CDR2 SFDVKD. The CDR3 loop spans 17 amino acids. The ends lost 5 bases at V and 0 bases at J; junction bases unmatched: 8.

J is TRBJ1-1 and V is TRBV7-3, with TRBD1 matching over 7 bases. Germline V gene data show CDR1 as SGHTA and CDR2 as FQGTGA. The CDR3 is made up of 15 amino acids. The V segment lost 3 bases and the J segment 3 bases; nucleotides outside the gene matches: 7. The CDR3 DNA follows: TGTGCCAGCAGCTTGACAGGGCGGATGGACACTGAAGCTTTCTTT. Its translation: CASSLTGRMDTEAFF.

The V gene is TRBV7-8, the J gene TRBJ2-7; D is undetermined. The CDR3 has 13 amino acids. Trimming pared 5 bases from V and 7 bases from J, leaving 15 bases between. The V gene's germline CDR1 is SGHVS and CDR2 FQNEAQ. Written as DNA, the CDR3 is TGTGCCAGCAGCCCCGTGAGGAGAGCGGAGCAGTACTTC. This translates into CASSPVRRAEQYF.

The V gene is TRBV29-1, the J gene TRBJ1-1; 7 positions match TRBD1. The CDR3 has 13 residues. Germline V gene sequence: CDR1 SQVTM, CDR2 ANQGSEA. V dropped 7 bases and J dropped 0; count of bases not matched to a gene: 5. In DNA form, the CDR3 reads TGCAGCGCTCACCAGGGGGTGAACACTGAAGCTTTCTTT. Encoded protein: CSAHQGVNTEAFF.

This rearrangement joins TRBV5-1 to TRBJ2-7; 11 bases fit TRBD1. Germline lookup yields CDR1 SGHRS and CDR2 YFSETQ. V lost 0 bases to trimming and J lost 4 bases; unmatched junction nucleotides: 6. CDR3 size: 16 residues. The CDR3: CASSLGMGQGVYEQYF. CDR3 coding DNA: TGCGCCAGCAGCTTGGGGATGGGACAGGGGGTTTACGAGCAGTACTTC.

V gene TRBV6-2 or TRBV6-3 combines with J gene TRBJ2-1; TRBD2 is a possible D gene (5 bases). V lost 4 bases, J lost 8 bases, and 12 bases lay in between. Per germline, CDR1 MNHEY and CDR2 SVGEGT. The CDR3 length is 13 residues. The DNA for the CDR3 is TGTGCCAGCAGTTTTCGCGGTAGCGATGAGCAGTTCTTC. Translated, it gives CASSFRGSDEQFF.